Ten or more counts support the clone carrying this T cell receptor beta chain. The target antigen is unknown. The data were taken from a study of glioma-infiltrating T cells. Study-level background: Low-grade gliomas were grade II; glioblastomas were grade IV at initial diagnosis. Dexamethasone exposure before glioma surgery was limited to six or fewer days. Study-wide results and caveats: Non-neoplastic patients had below-expected tissue-blood divergence, while all gliomas exceeded expectation. Patients with low tissue-blood divergence carried a signature set of shared blood CDR3 motifs.

CDR3 size: 12 residues. Between the trimmed V and J ends, which lost 0 bases and 6 bases, there was a span of 6 bases. Germline CDR1 is LNHNV and CDR2 is YYDKDF (reference sequence). The iRepertoire nested amplicon-rescue multiplex PCR amplified TCR alpha and beta CDR3s from RNA. TCRdb re-derived calls from the multiplex PCR reads in MiXCR, one entry per CDR3 protein. This repertoire shows around 390,000 distinct CDR3 sequences, less than 50% found once; its top ten account for more than 10%. The chain joins TRBV15 to TRBJ2-7; D not resolved. The TCR sequence derives from a human donor with low-grade glioma or glioblastoma, undergoing nonglioma brain surgery, or in good health (not recorded which). Sequencing was performed on glioma tissue, nonneoplastic brain tissue, or PBMCs (not recorded which). CDR3 loop: CATSRDRGEQYF. CDR3 bases: TGTGCCACCAGCAGAGATAGAGGCGAGCAGTACTTC.